The entry below describes one TCR beta chain. Its target is unknown. This record belongs to a study of shared clonotypes between healthy human individuals. Naivety among CD8 cells was defined by CD45RO negativity and positive CCR7 selection, thereby excluding terminally differentiated effector memory CD45RA+ cells. Authors' processing steps: In the immunoSEQ data, sequences were junction-only and lacked quality scores, so filtering differed. Clones were sequenced by immunoSEQ multiplex PCR, and TCRdb holds only the in-frame ones, with some missing. V and J calls plus clone size are reproduced from that table; the DNA served to infer D and trimming. This table holds millions of clones, just over 90% found once. Study-level results: Sharing across four donors was highest in naive CD4 (roughly 5%) and lowest in memory CD8 (approximately 0.4%).

The CDR3 runs 13 residues. The germline V and J ends were trimmed by 5 bases and 9 bases, with 19 bases remaining between them. Germline V lookup: CDR1 SQVTM, CDR2 ANQGSEA. The source material was naive CD8+ T cells from PBMCs. This TCR was recovered from a man aged 18 to 29 in good health. Some clones in this sample may be carry-over from other donors' samples. This rearrangement joins TRBV29-1 to TRBJ1-2, with D uncertain. CDR3 amino acids: CSVKWHQDESYTF. In DNA, the CDR3 is TGCAGCGTTAAATGGCATCAGGACGAAAGCTACACCTTC.